Listed below are T cell receptor beta chains from one sample, sequenced in a study of cytomegalovirus exposure and HLA in healthy donors. The protocol was immunoSEQ multiplex PCR, while the TCRdb copy is restricted to in-frame clones and leaves out a portion. The sample has 100,000 or so clones, approximately 82% seen once. The sample consisted of PBMCs. The receptor set was obtained from a woman between 18 and 29 years old in good health and CMV-seronegative. Each CDR3 is given with its conserved first and last residue. Fields, in order: V gene, CDR3 protein.

TRBV9,CASSVGLLEGTDTQYF
TRBV14,CASSLQGTGELFF
TRBV29-1,CSVEGGGSYEQYF
TRBV6-1,CAGKRTGGGNEQFF
TRBV19,CASEGVSTDTQYF
TRBV6-5,CASSYSSGVPLETQYF
TRBV5-6,CASSALVGTQYF
TRBV7-8,CASSLAWGGGLARYEQYF
TRBV15,CATSRDRGNNEQFF
TRBV2,CASSEQGSSYEQYF
TRBV6-5,CASKVTGTGTSPLHF
TRBV28,CASSPGQGDVFGLFF
TRBV19,CASSIGTGASYEQYF
TRBV7-6,CASSLSQGSSYEQYF
TRBV28,CASSRSGAANEKLFF
TRBV7-2,CASSLDRFSGANVLTF
TRBV11-2,CASSPPYERENNEQFF
TRBV18,CASSLDRGPNEKLFF
TRBV6-9,CANIAGVFFTDTQYF
TRBV4-3,CASSQAGGPADTQYF
TRBV7-3,CASSAGLAGVDEQYF
TRBV27,CASSLTSGGPLITDTQYF
TRBV7-6,CASSEGLAGDSLEQYF
TRBV12-5,CASGLVPGNPYEQYF
TRBV5-8,CASSSEGQASEQYF
TRBV7-2,CASSLERGARNEQFF
TRBV5-4,CASSLGRDSIQETQYF
TRBV6-4,CASSDGTSTDTQYF
TRBV11-2,CASSPGGRIYNEQFF
TRBV11-2,CASSSHRPGGTGELFF
TRBV2,CASSDYLGDSSEKLFF
TRBV7-9,CASSRTGGYQETQYF
TRBV5-4,CASSSGSGNTIYF
TRBV30,CAWSFTEKYEQYF
TRBV18,CASSPDGQGDQPQHF
TRBV6-5,CASSDYNGQPQHF
TRBV11-2,CASSFGGVGVRAFF